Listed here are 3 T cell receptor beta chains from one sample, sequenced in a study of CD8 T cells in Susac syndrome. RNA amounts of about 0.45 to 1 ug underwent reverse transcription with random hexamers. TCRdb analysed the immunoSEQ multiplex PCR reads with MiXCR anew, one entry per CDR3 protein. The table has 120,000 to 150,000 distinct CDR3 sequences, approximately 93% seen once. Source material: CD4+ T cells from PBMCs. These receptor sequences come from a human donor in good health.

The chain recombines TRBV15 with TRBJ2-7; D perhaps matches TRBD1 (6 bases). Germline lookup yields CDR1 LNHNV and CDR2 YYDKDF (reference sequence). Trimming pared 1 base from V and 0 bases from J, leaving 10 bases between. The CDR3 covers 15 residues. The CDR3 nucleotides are TGTGCCACCAGCAGAGCCGGGACAAGCTCCTACGAGCAGTACTTC. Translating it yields CATSRAGTSSYEQYF.

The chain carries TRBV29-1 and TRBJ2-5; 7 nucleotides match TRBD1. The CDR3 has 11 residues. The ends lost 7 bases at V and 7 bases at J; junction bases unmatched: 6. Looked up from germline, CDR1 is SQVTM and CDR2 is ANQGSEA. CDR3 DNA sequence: TGCAGCGCCGACAGGGTGGGGACCCAGTACTTC. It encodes CSADRVGTQYF.

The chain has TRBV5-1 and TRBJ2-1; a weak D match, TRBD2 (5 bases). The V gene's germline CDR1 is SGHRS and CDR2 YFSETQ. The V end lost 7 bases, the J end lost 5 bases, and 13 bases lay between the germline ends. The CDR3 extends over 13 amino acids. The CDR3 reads CASASGWNNEQFF. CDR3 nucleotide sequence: TGCGCCAGCGCCTCGGGGTGGAACAATGAGCAGTTCTTC.